This record concerns one T cell receptor (beta chain) sequence. It lacks a known antigen. Base qualities are not provided; no much larger clone lies one nucleotide away. This sample is drawn from a study of blood T cell repertoires in COVID-19 (dated by TCRdb to about 2020). Regarding the study in general: Samples covering the acute and convalescent phases of COVID-19 were provided by collaborators in the United States, Italy and Spain. The prospective study material was composed of cDNA or gDNA derived from T cells, B-cell-depleted T cells, or PBMCs. Deeply sampled blood TCRbeta repertoires from subjects exposed to, actively infected with, or recovered from COVID-19 were included in the dataset. A freely available public database, intended as a resource for researchers studying the immune response to SARS-CoV-2, is where the repertoires were released. Samples came from the ongoing ImmuneRACE study (first 160 participants) plus 1,254 subjects from 6 global collaborators. Nearly every sample came with metadata listing a de-identified subject ID, COVID-19 status, age in years and sex. Where available, HLA class I and class II types were obtained from metadata supplied by the sample provider rather than from assay-based typing.

At one collaborating source in Seattle, patients were enrolled during active infection and were followed longitudinally through the course of disease. Collaborating institutions collected whole blood in K2EDTA tubes following their own protocols. For TCRbeta analysis, collaborators shipped samples as frozen whole blood, isolated PBMCs, or DNA extracted from either of those sample types. Overall study results and their limits: How much clinical and demographic metadata was included differed by source and by participant, and the metadata was provided uncurated.

TCRbeta CDR3 regions were amplified from genomic DNA using the immunoSEQ Assay, a bias-controlled multiplex PCR. Regarding the original processing steps: The number of nucleated cells in each sample was estimated from the amplification of reference gene primers within the assay. Sequence reads were collapsed and filtered to measure the absolute abundance of every unique TCRbeta CDR3 rearrangement. For each sample, productive Simpson clonality was calculated as the square root of Simpson's diversity index over productive rearrangements. TCRdb's version of the immuneACCESS table is confined to in-frame rearrangements and falls short of the full clone set. An unresolved V gene accounts for under half of the shortfall where checked; the remainder is of unknown origin. V and J calls plus clone size are reproduced from that table; the DNA served to infer D and trimming. The sample profile shows about 160,000 clones; about 92% of them were found once. The top ten clonotypes cover about 4.8% of the sample.

Including the terminal cysteine and phenylalanine, the CDR3 comprises 15 residues. This entry keeps only the CDR3 DNA: 45 bases, framed from base 1. The germline V gene provides CDR1 MGHDK and CDR2 SYGVNS. V is clipped by 4 bases and J by 6 bases, and the sequence between their germline boundaries is 18 bases long. The sequencing sample was made of peripheral blood. The sequence joins TRBV25-1 to TRBJ1-1, with TRBD1 tentatively as D gene (6 bases match). The receptor was isolated from a man aged 30-40 years with COVID-19, enrolled during active disease. The sequence in DNA is TGTGCCAGCAGTGTACAGGGAAATTTGATGTCTGAAGCTTTCTTT. The encoded protein is CASSVQGNLMSEAFF. When the CDR3 is completed using the reference TRBV25-1 and TRBJ1-1 genes on either side, the full variable domain is EADIYQTPRYLVIGTGKKITLECSQTMGHDKMYWYQQDPGMELHLIHYSYGVNSTEKGDLSSESTVSRIRTEHFPLTLESARPSHTSQYLCASSVQGNLMSEAFFGQGTRLTVV.